The text below deals with one T cell receptor (beta chain). Random-hexamer reverse transcription was applied to about 0.5 to 1 ug RNA. A single record per CDR3 protein comes from TCRdb applying MiXCR to the immunoSEQ multiplex PCR reads. The sample carries about 200,000 distinct CDR3 sequences, about 95% recorded once. The sample originates from a study of CD8 T cells in Susac syndrome. The CDR3 covers 15 residues. Germline CDR1 reads MDHEN; CDR2 reads SYDVKM. The V end was cut by 6 bases, the J end by 1 base, with 16 bases between. This chain connects TRBV28 to TRBJ2-7; D might be TRBD2 (5 bases). The TCR comes from a human donor with multiple sclerosis. Sequencing input: CD4+ T cells from PBMCs. Here the CDR3 DNA reads TGTGCCAGCAGCCCCGGCGGGCAGATGTCCTACGAGCAGTACTTC. Translating it yields CASSPGGQMSYEQYF.